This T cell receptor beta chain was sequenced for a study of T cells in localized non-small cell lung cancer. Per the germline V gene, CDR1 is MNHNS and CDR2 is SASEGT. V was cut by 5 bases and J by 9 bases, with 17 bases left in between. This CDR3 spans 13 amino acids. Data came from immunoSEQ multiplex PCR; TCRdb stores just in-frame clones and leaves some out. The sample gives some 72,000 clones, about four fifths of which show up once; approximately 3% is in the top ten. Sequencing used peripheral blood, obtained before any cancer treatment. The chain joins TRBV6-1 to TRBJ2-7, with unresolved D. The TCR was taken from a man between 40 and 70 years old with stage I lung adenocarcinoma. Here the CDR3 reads CASSLYPAVGQYF. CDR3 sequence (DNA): TGTGCCAGCAGTTTGTATCCGGCGGTCGGGCAGTACTTC.